The text below deals with one TCR beta chain. Its matching antigen is unknown. TCRdb fed the 5' RACE reads into MiXCR, producing one record per CDR3 protein. The table includes nearly 250,000 distinct CDR3 sequences, approximately 15% detected once. This entry is derived from a study of T-cell memory formation after mild COVID-19. General study findings and limits: CD4+ bias marked clones expanding day 15 to 37, unlike balanced contracting clones.

Sample: PBMCs or a T cell subset sorted from them (not recorded which). The source of this sequence is an adult woman who had mild COVID-19 (a few samples of this study predate the infection). Cell type and time point are not known.

The CDR3 loop reads CSAPPSGRATDTQYF. In nucleotides, the CDR3 is TGCAGTGCTCCCCCTAGCGGGAGGGCAACAGATACGCAGTATTTT. This chain connects TRBV20-1 to TRBJ2-3, with TRBD2 identical over 12 bases. The CDR3 sequence is 15 residues long. Germline values: CDR1 DFQATT, CDR2 SNEGSKA (reference sequence). V trimming: 5 bases; J trimming: 3 bases; junction bases outside the gene matches: 6.